The source of this TCR beta chain is a study of Graves' ophthalmopathy and Graves' hyperthyroidism. This clonotype was seen many times. This CDR3 region has 14 residues. CDR1 LNHDA and CDR2 SQIVND come from the germline V gene (reference sequence). The V end was cut by 11 bases, the J end by 1 base, with 14 bases between. The authors amplified TCR beta CDR3 regions, and they did so from RNA transcripts for repertoire sequencing. HTBI primers were employed in first-round RT-PCR, then a second-round multiplex PCR followed. TCRdb passed the multiplex PCR reads through MiXCR, listing each CDR3 protein once. The data show nearly 400,000 distinct CDR3 sequences, around 20% seen once.

Sequencing was performed on peripheral blood. This receptor was obtained from a woman between 18 and 30 years old with Graves' ophthalmopathy. The chain is built from TRBV19 and TRBJ2-2; D not certain. DNA for the CDR3: TGTGCCGCCAACCCCACAGTGAACACCGGGGAGCTGTTTTTT. Its protein product is CAANPTVNTGELFF.